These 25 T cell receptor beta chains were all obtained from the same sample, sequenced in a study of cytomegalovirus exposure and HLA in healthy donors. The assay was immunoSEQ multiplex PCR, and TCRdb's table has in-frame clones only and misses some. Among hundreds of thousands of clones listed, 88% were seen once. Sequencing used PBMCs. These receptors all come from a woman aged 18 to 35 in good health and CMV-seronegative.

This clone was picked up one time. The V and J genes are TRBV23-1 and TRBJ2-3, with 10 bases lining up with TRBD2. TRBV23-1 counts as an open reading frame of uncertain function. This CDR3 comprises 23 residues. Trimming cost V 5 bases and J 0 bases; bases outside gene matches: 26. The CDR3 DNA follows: TGCGCCAGCAGTGTTTCCGACCTTCCGGGACTAGCGACACCATCCACTAGCACAGATACGCAGTATTTT. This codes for CASSVSDLPGLATPSTSTDTQYF.

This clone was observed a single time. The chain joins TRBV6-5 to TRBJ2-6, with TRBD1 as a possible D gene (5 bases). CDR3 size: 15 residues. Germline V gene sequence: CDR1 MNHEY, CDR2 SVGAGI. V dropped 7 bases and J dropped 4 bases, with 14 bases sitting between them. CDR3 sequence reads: CASTTTGFGANVLTF. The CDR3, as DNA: TGTGCCAGCACGACAACAGGCTTCGGGGCCAACGTCCTGACTTTC.

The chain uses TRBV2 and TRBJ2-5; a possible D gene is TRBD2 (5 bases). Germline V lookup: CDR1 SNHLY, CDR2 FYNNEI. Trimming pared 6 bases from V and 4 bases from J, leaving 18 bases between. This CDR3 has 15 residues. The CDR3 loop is CASRPLGPAGETQYF. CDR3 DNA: TGTGCCAGCAGACCACTTGGACCCGCGGGAGAGACCCAGTACTTC.

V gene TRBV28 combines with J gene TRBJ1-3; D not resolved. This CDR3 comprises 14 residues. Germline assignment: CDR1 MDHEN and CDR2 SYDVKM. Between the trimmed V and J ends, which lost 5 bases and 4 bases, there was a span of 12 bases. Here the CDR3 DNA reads TGTGCCAGCAGTCCCCCCCCAGTAGGAAACACCATATATTTT. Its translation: CASSPPPVGNTIYF.

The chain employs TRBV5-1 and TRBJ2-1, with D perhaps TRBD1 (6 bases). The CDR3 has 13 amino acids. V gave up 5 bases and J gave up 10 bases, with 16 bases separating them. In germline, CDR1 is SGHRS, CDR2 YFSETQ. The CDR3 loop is CASRRGRVVEQFF. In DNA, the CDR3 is TGCGCCAGCAGAAGGGGGAGAGTCGTGGAGCAGTTCTTC.

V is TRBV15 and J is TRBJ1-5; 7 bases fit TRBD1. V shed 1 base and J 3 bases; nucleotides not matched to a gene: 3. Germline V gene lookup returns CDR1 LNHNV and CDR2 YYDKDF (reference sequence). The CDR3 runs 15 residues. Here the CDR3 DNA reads TGTGCCACCAGCAGAGGGACAGGATTCAATCAGCCCCAGCATTTT. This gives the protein CATSRGTGFNQPQHF. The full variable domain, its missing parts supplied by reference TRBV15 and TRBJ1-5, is DAMVIQNPRYQVTQFGKPVTLSCSQTLNHNVMYWYQQKSSQAPKLLFHYYDKDFNNEADTPDNFQSRRPNTSFCFLDIRSPGLGDTAMYLCATSRGTGFNQPQHFGDGTRLSIL.

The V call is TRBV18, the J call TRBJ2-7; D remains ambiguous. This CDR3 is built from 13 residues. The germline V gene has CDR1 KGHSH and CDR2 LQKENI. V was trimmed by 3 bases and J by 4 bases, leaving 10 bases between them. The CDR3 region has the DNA TGTGCCAGCTCACCGAGCCCGGGTTACGAGCAGTACTTC. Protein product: CASSPSPGYEQYF.

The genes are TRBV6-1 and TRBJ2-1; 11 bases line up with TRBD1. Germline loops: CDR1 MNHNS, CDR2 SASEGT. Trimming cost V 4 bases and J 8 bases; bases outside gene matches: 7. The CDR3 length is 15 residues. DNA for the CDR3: TGTGCCAGCAGTGGCGGGACAGGGGGTATCTATGAGCAGTTCTTC. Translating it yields CASSGGTGGIYEQFF.

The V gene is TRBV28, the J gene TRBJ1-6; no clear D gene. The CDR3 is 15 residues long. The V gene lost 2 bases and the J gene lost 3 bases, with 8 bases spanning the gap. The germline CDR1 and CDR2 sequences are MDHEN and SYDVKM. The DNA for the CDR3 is TGTGCCAGCAGTTTAATTGAGGGCTATAATTCACCCCTCCACTTT. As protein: CASSLIEGYNSPLHF.

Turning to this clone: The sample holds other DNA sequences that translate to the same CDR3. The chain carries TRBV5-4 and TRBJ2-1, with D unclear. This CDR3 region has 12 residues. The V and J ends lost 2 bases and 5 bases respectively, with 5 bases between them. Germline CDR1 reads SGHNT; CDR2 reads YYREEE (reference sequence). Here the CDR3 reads CASSLLNNEQFF. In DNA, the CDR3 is TGTGCCAGCAGCTTATTAAACAATGAGCAGTTCTTC. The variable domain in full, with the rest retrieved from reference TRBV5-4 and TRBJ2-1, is ETGVTQSPTHLIKTRGQQVTLRCSSQSGHNTVSWYQQALGQGPQFIFQYYREEENGRGNFPPRFSGLQFPNYSSELNVNALELDDSALYLCASSLLNNEQFFGPGTRLTVL.

DNA of the CDR3: TGTGCCACCAGCAGAGGGGGAGCAGGGGGCGGCGAGCAGTACTTC. Translated, it gives CATSRGGAGGGEQYF. The rearrangement uses TRBV15 and TRBJ2-7; TRBD1 agrees at 8 bases. Germline V CDR1 and CDR2: LNHNV, YYDKDF (reference sequence). The V gene end was trimmed by 1 base and the J gene end by 6 bases; junction bases not matched to a gene: 8. This CDR3 has 15 residues.

This CDR3 is CSARTGGTQYF. The CDR3 DNA sequence: TGCAGTGCTCGGACAGGGGGTACGCAGTATTTT. V is TRBV20-1 and J is TRBJ2-3, with 10 bases lining up with TRBD1. Germline V lookup: CDR1 DFQATT, CDR2 SNEGSKA (reference sequence). The junction had 1 base not matched to a gene; V was cut back by 5 bases and J by 8 bases. This CDR3 is 11 amino acids long.

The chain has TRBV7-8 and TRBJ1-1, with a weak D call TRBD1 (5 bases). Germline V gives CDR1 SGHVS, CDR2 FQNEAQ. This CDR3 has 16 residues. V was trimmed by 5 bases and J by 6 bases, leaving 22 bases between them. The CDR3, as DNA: TGTGCCAGCAGCCTGACAGAGTGGTCCGGAGGGGCTGAAGCTTTCTTT. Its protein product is CASSLTEWSGGAEAFF.

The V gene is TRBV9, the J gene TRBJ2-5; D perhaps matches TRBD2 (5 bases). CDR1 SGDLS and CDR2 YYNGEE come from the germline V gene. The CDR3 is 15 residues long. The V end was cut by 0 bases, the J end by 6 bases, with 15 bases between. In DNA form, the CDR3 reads TGTGCCAGCAGCGTAGGGGGTGTGGGAGTGAAGACCCAGTACTTC. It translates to CASSVGGVGVKTQYF. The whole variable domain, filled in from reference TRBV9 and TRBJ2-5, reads DSGVTQTPKHLITATGQRVTLRCSPRSGDLSVYWYQQSLDQGLQFLIQYYNGEERAKGNILERFSAQQFPDLHSELNLSSLELGDSALYFCASSVGGVGVKTQYFGPGTRLLVL.

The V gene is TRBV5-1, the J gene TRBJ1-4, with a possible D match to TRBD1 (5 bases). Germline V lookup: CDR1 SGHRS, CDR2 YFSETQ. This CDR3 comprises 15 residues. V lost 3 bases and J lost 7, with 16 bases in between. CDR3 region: CASSSTTASLEKLFF. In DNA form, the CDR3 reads TGCGCCAGCAGCTCGACGACAGCCTCTCTTGAAAAACTGTTTTTT.

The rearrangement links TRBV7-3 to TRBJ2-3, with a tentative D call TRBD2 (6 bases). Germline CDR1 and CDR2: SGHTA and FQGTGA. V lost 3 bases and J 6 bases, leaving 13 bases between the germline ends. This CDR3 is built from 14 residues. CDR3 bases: TGTGCCAGCAGCTTCGTGGGAGGTGGCGATACGCAGTATTTT. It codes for CASSFVGGGDTQYF.

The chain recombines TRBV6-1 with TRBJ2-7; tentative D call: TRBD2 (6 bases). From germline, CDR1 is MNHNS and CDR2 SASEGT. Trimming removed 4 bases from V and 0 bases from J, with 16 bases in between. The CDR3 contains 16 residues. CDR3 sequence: CASSVTPGLDSYEQYF. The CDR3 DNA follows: TGTGCCAGCAGTGTAACACCGGGACTGGACTCCTACGAGCAGTACTTC.

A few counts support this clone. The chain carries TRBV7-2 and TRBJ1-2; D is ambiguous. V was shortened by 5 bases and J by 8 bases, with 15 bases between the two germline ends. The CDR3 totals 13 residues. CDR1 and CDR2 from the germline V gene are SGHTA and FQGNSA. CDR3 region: CASSTGPSGGYTF. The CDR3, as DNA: TGTGCCAGCAGCACGGGCCCATCGGGAGGCTACACCTTC.

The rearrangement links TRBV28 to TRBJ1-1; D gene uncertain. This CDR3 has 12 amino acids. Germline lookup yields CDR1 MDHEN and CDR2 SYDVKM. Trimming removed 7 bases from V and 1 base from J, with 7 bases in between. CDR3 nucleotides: TGTGCCAGCAAAACAGCGAACACTGAAGCTTTCTTT. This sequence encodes CASKTANTEAFF.

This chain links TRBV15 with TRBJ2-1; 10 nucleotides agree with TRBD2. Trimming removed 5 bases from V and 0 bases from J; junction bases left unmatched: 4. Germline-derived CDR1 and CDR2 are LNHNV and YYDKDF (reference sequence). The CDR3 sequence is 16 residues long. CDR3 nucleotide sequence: TGTGCCACCAGCTTTCGGACTAGCGGCTCCTACAATGAGCAGTTCTTC. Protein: CATSFRTSGSYNEQFF. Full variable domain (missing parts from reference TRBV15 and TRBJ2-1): DAMVIQNPRYQVTQFGKPVTLSCSQTLNHNVMYWYQQKSSQAPKLLFHYYDKDFNNEADTPDNFQSRRPNTSFCFLDIRSPGLGDTAMYLCATSFRTSGSYNEQFFGPGTRLTVL.

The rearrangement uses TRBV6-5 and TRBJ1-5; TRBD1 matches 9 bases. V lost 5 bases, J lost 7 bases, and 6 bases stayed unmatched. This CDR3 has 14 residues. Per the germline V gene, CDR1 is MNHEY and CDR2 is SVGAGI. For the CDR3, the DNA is TGTGCCAGCAGTCACAGGGGGCCAGGGCAGCCCCAGCATTTT. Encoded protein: CASSHRGPGQPQHF.

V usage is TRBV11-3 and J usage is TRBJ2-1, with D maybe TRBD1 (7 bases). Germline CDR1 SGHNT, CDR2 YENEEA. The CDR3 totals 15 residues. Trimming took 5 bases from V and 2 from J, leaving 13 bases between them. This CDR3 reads CASSPGGRTYNEQFF. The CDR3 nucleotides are TGTGCCAGCAGCCCAGGGGGGAGGACCTACAATGAGCAGTTCTTC. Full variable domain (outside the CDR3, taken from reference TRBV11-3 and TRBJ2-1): EAGVVQSPRYKIIEKKQPVAFWCNPISGHNTLYWYLQNLGQGPELLIRYENEEAVDDSQLPKDRFSAERLKGVDSTLKIQPAELGDSAVYLCASSPGGRTYNEQFFGPGTRLTVL.

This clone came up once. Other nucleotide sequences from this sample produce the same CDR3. Here the CDR3 DNA reads TGTGCCAGCAGCCTCGGATTAGCGGAGACCCAGTACTTC. It specifies CASSLGLAETQYF. The genes are TRBV7-2 and TRBJ2-5; the D gene is possibly TRBD2 (5 bases). CDR1 is SGHTA, CDR2 FQGNSA, per germline. V was cut by 5 bases and J by 5 bases, with 12 bases left in between. This CDR3 is built from 13 residues.

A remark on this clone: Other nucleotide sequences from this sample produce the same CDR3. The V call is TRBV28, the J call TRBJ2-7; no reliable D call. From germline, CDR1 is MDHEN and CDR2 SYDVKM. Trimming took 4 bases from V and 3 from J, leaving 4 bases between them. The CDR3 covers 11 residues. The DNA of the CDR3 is TGTGCCAGCAGTTCTAGCTACGAGCAGTACTTC. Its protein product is CASSSSYEQYF.

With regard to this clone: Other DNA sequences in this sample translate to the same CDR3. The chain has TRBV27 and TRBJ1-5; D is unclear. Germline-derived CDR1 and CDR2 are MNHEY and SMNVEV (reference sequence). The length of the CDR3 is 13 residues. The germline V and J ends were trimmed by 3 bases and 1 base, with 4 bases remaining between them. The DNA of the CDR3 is TGTGCCAGCAGTTTCTCGAGCAATCAGCCCCAGCATTTT. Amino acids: CASSFSSNQPQHF.